Presented here are 27 T cell receptor beta chains from one specimen sequenced in a study of chemoradiotherapy in HPV16-positive cancers. Only in-frame clones appear in the TCRdb table, and some are missing; sequencing was by immunoSEQ multiplex PCR. The data hold about 24,000 clones, with roughly 92% observed a single time. Sequencing was performed on blood, taken from a patient who underwent chemoradiotherapy. The receptors shown here come from a human donor with HPV-associated anogenital cancer.

The chain joins TRBV7-9 to TRBJ2-7; 14 bases line up with TRBD2. The CDR3 contains 17 residues. V lost 6 bases, J lost 1 base, and 8 bases stayed unmatched. Germline V gene lookup returns CDR1 SEHNR and CDR2 FQNEAQ (reference sequence). The CDR3 loop reads CASRAGLAGDRSYEQYF. The CDR3 DNA reads TGTGCCAGCAGGGCGGGACTAGCGGGAGATAGGTCCTACGAGCAGTACTTC. The full variable domain, with the rest looked up from reference TRBV7-9 and TRBJ2-7, is DTGVSQNPRHKITKRGQNVTFRCDPISEHNRLYWYRQTLGQGPEFLTYFQNEAQLEKSRLLSDRFSAERPKGSFSTLEIQRTEQGDSAMYLCASRAGLAGDRSYEQYFGPGTRLTVT.

The chain links TRBV5-1 to TRBJ2-7; no clear D. The CDR3 is 14 residues long. Germline loops: CDR1 SGHRS, CDR2 YFSETQ. Trimming stripped 5 bases from V and 0 bases from J, with 12 bases between. The CDR3 loop is CASRDDGNSYEQYF. The CDR3 DNA reads as TGCGCCAGCAGGGACGATGGGAACTCCTACGAGCAGTACTTC.

The chain has TRBV29-1 and TRBJ2-7; D ambiguous. Per the germline V gene, CDR1 is SQVTM and CDR2 is ANQGSEA. V was clipped by 5 bases and J by 0 bases, with 14 bases between them. This CDR3 comprises 14 residues. The CDR3 is CSVRDGYPSYEQYF. CDR3 nucleotide sequence: TGCAGCGTTCGAGACGGTTATCCCTCCTACGAGCAGTACTTC.

This clone was detected once. The rearrangement links TRBV27 to TRBJ2-7; D is perhaps TRBD1 (5 bases). CDR3 length: 13 residues. CDR1 MNHEY and CDR2 SMNVEV come from the germline V gene (reference sequence). Trimming cost V 0 bases and J 12 bases, with 15 bases left between them. The CDR3, as DNA: TGTGCCAGCAGTTTATCTTCCACAGGCGTCCTGTACTTC. It is translated as CASSLSSTGVLYF.

The chain joins TRBV14 to TRBJ2-2; tentatively, D is TRBD1 (5 bases). Trimming pared 1 base from V and 5 bases from J, leaving 5 bases between. CDR1 is SGHDN and CDR2 is FVKESK in the germline V gene. The length of the CDR3 is 13 residues. This CDR3 reads CASSQGTTGELFF. The DNA for the CDR3 is TGTGCCAGCAGCCAAGGGACAACCGGGGAGCTGTTTTTT.

The chain has TRBV9 and TRBJ2-1, with 9 bases matching TRBD1. CDR3 size: 16 residues. Germline CDR1 reads SGDLS; CDR2 reads YYNGEE. V lost 1 base, J lost 9 bases, and 11 bases stayed unmatched. The CDR3 here is CASSVPGGTGMGEQFF. Here the CDR3 DNA reads TGTGCCAGCAGCGTACCAGGGGGGACAGGGATGGGTGAGCAGTTCTTC.

This clone was seen just once. J is TRBJ1-4 and V is TRBV18; D not certain. Germline loops: CDR1 KGHSH, CDR2 LQKENI. V dropped 5 bases and J dropped 8 bases, with 12 bases sitting between them. The CDR3 extends over 13 amino acids. The CDR3 protein is CASSSPLFEKLFF. The CDR3 DNA reads as TGTGCCAGCTCATCCCCTCTATTCGAAAAACTGTTTTTT.

The V and J genes are TRBV11-2 and TRBJ2-6; 13 nucleotides align to TRBD2. The CDR3 spans 18 residues. The junction had 4 bases not matched to a gene; V was cut back by 5 bases and J by 0 bases. The germline CDR1 and CDR2 sequences are SGHAT and FQNNGV. CDR3 in amino acids: CASSRTSGGLSGANVLTF. In DNA form, the CDR3 reads TGTGCCAGCAGCCGGACTAGCGGGGGCCTCTCTGGGGCCAACGTCCTGACTTTC.

J is TRBJ2-7 and V is TRBV19, with 8 bases that match TRBD1. The CDR3 is made up of 12 amino acids. Germline V gives CDR1 LNHDA, CDR2 SQIVND (reference sequence). V dropped 5 bases and J dropped 5; count of bases not matched to a gene: 2. The CDR3 region is CASSVRGHEQYF. CDR3 sequence (DNA): TGTGCCAGTAGTGTCAGGGGGCACGAGCAGTACTTC.

The chain links TRBV19 to TRBJ2-7; D unresolved. Trimming left V 3 bases short and J 3 bases short, with 9 bases between. This CDR3 has 13 residues. Germline CDR1 is LNHDA and CDR2 is SQIVND (reference sequence). CDR3 DNA: TGTGCCAGTAGTATCCGACCGGACTACGAGCAGTACTTC. Its translation is CASSIRPDYEQYF.

This chain joins TRBV2 and TRBJ1-6; no definite D call. This CDR3 region has 13 residues. Germline V gives CDR1 SNHLY, CDR2 FYNNEI. V was shortened by 6 bases and J by 10 bases, with 13 bases between the two germline ends. CDR3 sequence reads: CASRTGSGSPLHF. Written as DNA, the CDR3 is TGTGCCAGCAGGACCGGGTCGGGATCACCCCTCCACTTT.

V usage is TRBV7-9 and J usage is TRBJ1-2; D may be TRBD1 (5 bases). The CDR3 is 15 amino acids. In germline, CDR1 is SEHNR, CDR2 FQNEAQ (reference sequence). Trimming pared 3 bases from V and 5 bases from J, leaving 16 bases between. In nucleotides, the CDR3 is TGTGCCAGCAGCTTTTGGTCCCCGGGGGATTATGGCTACACCTTC. Translation gives CASSFWSPGDYGYTF.

The chain combines TRBV5-4 with TRBJ2-5, with 11 bases aligning to TRBD2. Losses at the gene ends were 1 base for V and 5 bases for J; bases not matched to a gene: 4. Germline-derived CDR1 and CDR2 are SGHNT and YYREEE (reference sequence). The CDR3 contains 15 residues. The CDR3 sequence is CASSLSLAGGETQYF. DNA of the CDR3: TGTGCCAGCAGCTTGAGTTTAGCGGGAGGGGAGACCCAGTACTTC.

The chain is built from TRBV11-2 and TRBJ2-2, with D possibly TRBD2 on 5 matching bases. Germline assignment: CDR1 SGHAT and CDR2 FQNNGV. V was shortened by 9 bases and J by 4 bases, with 18 bases between the two germline ends. The CDR3 covers 15 residues. The CDR3 sequence: CASKPGNSPTGELFF. DNA for the CDR3: TGTGCCAGTAAGCCGGGGAACAGCCCCACCGGGGAGCTGTTTTTT.

V gene TRBV15 combines with J gene TRBJ1-1, with D perhaps matching TRBD1 (5 bases). The CDR3 covers 16 residues. V dropped 0 bases and J dropped 6 bases, with 17 bases sitting between them. Germline V lookup: CDR1 LNHNV, CDR2 YYDKDF (reference sequence). CDR3 sequence: CATSREGPAGVAEAFF. DNA of the CDR3: TGTGCCACCAGCAGAGAGGGCCCCGCGGGGGTCGCTGAAGCTTTCTTT. The full variable domain, with the rest looked up from reference TRBV15 and TRBJ1-1, is DAMVIQNPRYQVTQFGKPVTLSCSQTLNHNVMYWYQQKSSQAPKLLFHYYDKDFNNEADTPDNFQSRRPNTSFCFLDIRSPGLGDTAMYLCATSREGPAGVAEAFFGQGTRLTVV.

This chain uses TRBV11-2 with TRBJ2-7; no reliable D call. The CDR3 has 13 residues. Germline-derived CDR1 and CDR2 are SGHAT and FQNNGV. The ends were cut back, 3 bases at V and 0 bases at J, with 6 bases in the middle. In DNA, the CDR3 is TGTGCCAGCAGCTTCCAGGTCTCCTACGAGCAGTACTTC. Protein product: CASSFQVSYEQYF.

The CDR3 is CASSEGSEAFF. In nucleotides, the CDR3 is TGTGCCAGCAGTGAGGGCAGTGAAGCTTTCTTT. V is TRBV6-1 and J is TRBJ1-1; D unclear. CDR3 length equals 11 residues. Deletions cut 3 bases from V and 7 bases from J, with 6 bases between. Germline CDR1 reads MNHNS; CDR2 reads SASEGT.

The chain joins TRBV7-9 to TRBJ2-3; perhaps TRBD2 as D (6 bases). Germline loops: CDR1 SEHNR, CDR2 FQNEAQ (reference sequence). Trimming stripped 2 bases from V and 5 bases from J, with 20 bases between. This CDR3 is 17 amino acids long. CDR3 amino acids: CASSLRGAGKEKDTQYF. In nucleotides, the CDR3 is TGTGCCAGCAGCTTAAGGGGTGCGGGGAAGGAGAAAGATACGCAGTATTTT.

The chain links TRBV27 to TRBJ2-3, with 12 bases fitting TRBD1. The germline CDR1 and CDR2 sequences are MNHEY and SMNVEV (reference sequence). Trimming cost V 5 bases and J 7 bases; bases outside gene matches: 10. The CDR3 contains 16 residues. The CDR3 DNA is TGTGCCAGCAGTAACTTACCGGGACAGGGGGCATATACGCAGTATTTT. Encoded protein: CASSNLPGQGAYTQYF.

V usage is TRBV7-9 and J usage is TRBJ1-6; D perhaps matches TRBD1 (5 bases). The CDR3 is 15 amino acids. With 5 bases removed from V and 6 bases from J, the gap between germline ends came to 14 bases. Per the germline V gene, CDR1 is SEHNR and CDR2 is FQNEAQ (reference sequence). CDR3 DNA sequence: TGTGCCAGCAGCGCCAGGGAAGTCGGTAATTCACCCCTCCACTTT. This gives the protein CASSAREVGNSPLHF.

This clone was detected only a few times. The V call is TRBV11-1, the J call TRBJ2-7; 7 bases agree with TRBD1. V shed 5 bases and J 9 bases; nucleotides not matched to a gene: 13. CDR3 length: 14 residues. The germline CDR1 and CDR2 sequences are SGHAT and FQDESV (reference sequence). CDR3 region: CASSLREGAVRQYF. DNA for the CDR3: TGTGCCAGCAGCCTACGTGAGGGGGCTGTAAGGCAGTACTTC.

This clone was counted between two and nine times. In DNA, the CDR3 is TGCAGCGTTGAGATACAGGGTTTCGAGCAGTACTTC. Protein sequence: CSVEIQGFEQYF. The V and J genes are TRBV29-1 and TRBJ2-7, with D possibly being TRBD1 (6 bases). This CDR3 contains 12 residues. CDR1 and CDR2 from the germline V gene are SQVTM and ANQGSEA. Trimming took off 3 bases at V and 6 bases at J, with 12 bases between the two ends.

This chain uses TRBV15 with TRBJ2-7; weak D call: TRBD2 (5 bases). Trimming removed 6 bases from V and 2 bases from J, with 17 bases in between. The CDR3 extends over 15 amino acids. Germline V lookup: CDR1 LNHNV, CDR2 YYDKDF (reference sequence). CDR3 sequence: CATSEGISSPYEQYF. For the CDR3, the DNA is TGTGCCACCAGTGAAGGGATATCTAGCCCCTACGAGCAGTACTTC.

The V gene is TRBV7-3, the J gene TRBJ2-1; a possible D gene is TRBD1 (6 bases). The germline V gene encodes CDR1 SGHTA and CDR2 FQGTGA. V was pared by 0 bases and J by 7 bases, with 10 bases between. The CDR3 is 14 residues long. Written as DNA, the CDR3 is TGTGCCAGCAGCTTAACGGGGGCCGGGAATGAGCAGTTCTTC. This codes for CASSLTGAGNEQFF.

The chain joins TRBV7-2 to TRBJ2-5; the D gene is possibly TRBD1 (5 bases). Germline-derived CDR1 and CDR2 are SGHTA and FQGNSA. The CDR3 totals 15 residues. Deletions cut 0 bases from V and 1 base from J, with 9 bases between. The CDR3: CASSLAYRPQETQYF. DNA for the CDR3: TGTGCCAGCAGCTTAGCATACAGGCCCCAAGAGACCCAGTACTTC.

The V and J genes are TRBV5-1 and TRBJ2-7, with a tentative D call TRBD2 (5 bases). This CDR3 is 14 amino acids long. Per the germline V gene, CDR1 is SGHRS and CDR2 is YFSETQ. The ends were cut back, 2 bases at V and 6 bases at J, with 15 bases in the middle. CDR3 sequence (DNA): TGCGCCAGCAGCTTACGGTCTAGCTCTAGCGAGCAGTACTTC. Translated, it gives CASSLRSSSSEQYF.

The chain joins TRBV15 to TRBJ2-3; no clear D. The CDR3 totals 13 residues. The V and J ends lost 5 bases and 0 bases respectively, with 6 bases between them. Germline V CDR1 and CDR2: LNHNV, YYDKDF (reference sequence). This CDR3 is CATSDGSTDTQYF. The CDR3 nucleotides are TGTGCCACCAGCGATGGGAGCACAGATACGCAGTATTTT.